This TCR beta chain derives from a study of cytomegalovirus exposure and HLA in healthy donors. 13 Jbeta primers and 60 Vbeta primers were used for the PCR. Method: immunoSEQ multiplex PCR; TCRdb's copy keeps in-frame clones and lacks some. The sample carries 100,000 to 150,000 clones, 70% to 80% recorded once. Regarding the study as a whole: In a later analysis, at a false discovery rate of 0.05, roughly 17,000 TCR beta sequences were associated with HLA alleles. Reports indicated that the classifier achieved high specificity and sensitivity in diagnosing cytomegalovirus status.

As regards this clone: No antigen is known for it.

This CDR3 is built from 17 residues. The V gene lost 0 bases and the J gene lost 0 bases, with 15 bases spanning the gap. From germline, CDR1 is SGHRS and CDR2 YFSETQ. Sample: PBMCs. The chain combines TRBV5-1 with TRBJ1-2; D might be TRBD1 (5 bases). The TCR originated in a man aged 40-49 years in good health and CMV-seropositive. The CDR3 nucleotides read TGCGCCAGCAGCTTGGATAGCGGGGGATTAGCTAACTATGGCTACACCTTC. It is translated as CASSLDSGGLANYGYTF.